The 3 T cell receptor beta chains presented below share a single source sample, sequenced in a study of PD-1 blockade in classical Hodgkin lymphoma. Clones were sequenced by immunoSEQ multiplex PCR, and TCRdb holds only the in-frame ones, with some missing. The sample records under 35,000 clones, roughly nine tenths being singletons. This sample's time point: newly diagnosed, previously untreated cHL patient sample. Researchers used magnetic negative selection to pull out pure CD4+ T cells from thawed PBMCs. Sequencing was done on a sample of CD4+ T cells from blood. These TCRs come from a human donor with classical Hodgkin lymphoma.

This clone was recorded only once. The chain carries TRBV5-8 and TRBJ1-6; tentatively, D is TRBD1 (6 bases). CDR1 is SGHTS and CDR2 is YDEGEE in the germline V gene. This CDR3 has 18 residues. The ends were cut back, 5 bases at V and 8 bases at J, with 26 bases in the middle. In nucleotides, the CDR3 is TGTGCCAGCAGGTCCCCCGGGACATCAATTGGGAGAGATTCACCCCTCCACTTT. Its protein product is CASRSPGTSIGRDSPLHF. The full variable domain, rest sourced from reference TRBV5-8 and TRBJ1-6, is EAGVTQSPTHLIKTRGQQATLRCSPISGHTSVYWYQQALGLGLQFLLWYDEGEERNRGNFPPRFSGRQFPNYSSELNVNALELEDSALYLCASRSPGTSIGRDSPLHFGNGTRLTVT.

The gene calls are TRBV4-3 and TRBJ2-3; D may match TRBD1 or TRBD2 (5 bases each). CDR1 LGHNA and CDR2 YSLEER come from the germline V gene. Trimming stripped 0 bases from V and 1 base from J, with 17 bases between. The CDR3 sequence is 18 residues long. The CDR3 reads CASSQEGAGLFRTDTQYF. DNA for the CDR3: TGCGCCAGCAGCCAAGAAGGGGCGGGTCTCTTTCGCACAGATACGCAGTATTTT.

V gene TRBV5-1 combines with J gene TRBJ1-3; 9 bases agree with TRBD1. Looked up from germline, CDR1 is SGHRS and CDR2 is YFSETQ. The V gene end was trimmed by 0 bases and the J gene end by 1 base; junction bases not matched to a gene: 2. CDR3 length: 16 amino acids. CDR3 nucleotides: TGCGCCAGCAGCTTGGATGGGACAGGGTCTGGAAACACCATATATTTT. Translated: CASSLDGTGSGNTIYF.